This entry lists 7 T cell receptor beta chains sequenced from one sample in a study of beta chain features in type 1 diabetes. Study-wide results and caveats: TCRB CDR3s from Type 1 diabetes patients were moderately but significantly shorter in all four CD4+ subsets.

These receptors lack a known antigen. Reverse transcribing all isolated RNA meant expressed TCRB transcripts were sequenced. This table comes from immunoSEQ multiplex PCR, and its TCRdb copy is limited to in-frame clones, with some not included. The sample has a few hundred thousand clones; 9.5% to 13% are singletons. The sequencing sample was made of naive CD4+ T cells from blood. These receptors came from a man aged 25 to 40 with type 1 diabetes.

This clone turned up a few times. The CDR3, as DNA: TGTGCCAGCAGCCCGGGTCTCCGGACTGGGGCCAACGTCCTGACTTTC. Encoded protein: CASSPGLRTGANVLTF. The genes are TRBV27 and TRBJ2-6; D not resolved. The CDR3 loop spans 16 amino acids. Trimming shortened V by 6 bases and J by 2 bases, and 14 bases separated the two germline ends. Germline V gives CDR1 MNHEY, CDR2 SMNVEV (reference sequence).

The rearrangement joins TRBV5-6 to TRBJ1-5, with D hard to call. Trimming pared 1 base from V and 0 bases from J, leaving 8 bases between. CDR3 length equals 15 residues. Per the germline V gene, CDR1 is SGHDT and CDR2 is YYEEEE. The CDR3: CASSLQLHSNQPQHF. The CDR3 nucleotides read TGTGCCAGCAGCTTGCAGTTACATAGCAATCAGCCCCAGCATTTT.

The chain employs TRBV2 and TRBJ2-2; 8 nucleotides line up with TRBD1. Germline-derived CDR1 and CDR2 are SNHLY and FYNNEI. This CDR3 contains 16 residues. The V and J ends lost 3 bases and 2 bases, in that order; junction bases with no gene match: 5. Written as DNA, the CDR3 is TGTGCCAGCAGTGAGTTTGGACAGGGTAACACCGGGGAGCTGTTTTTT. Amino acid sequence: CASSEFGQGNTGELFF.

This clone was picked up a small number of times. The V call is TRBV27, the J call TRBJ2-5, with D perhaps matching TRBD1 (5 bases). With 5 bases removed from V and 2 bases from J, the gap between germline ends came to 6 bases. This CDR3 comprises 12 residues. CDR1 and CDR2 from the germline V gene are MNHEY and SMNVEV (reference sequence). Here the CDR3 DNA reads TGTGCCAGCAGTCAGGGTCAAGAGACCCAGTACTTC. It translates to CASSQGQETQYF.

The V call is TRBV2, the J call TRBJ1-1; TRBD1 is a possible D gene (6 bases). This CDR3 spans 12 amino acids. In germline, CDR1 is SNHLY, CDR2 FYNNEI. V lost 6 bases, J lost 10 bases, and 15 bases lay in between. The DNA of the CDR3 is TGTGCCAGCAGAAACCGGGACAACAGAGCTTTCTTT. Translation gives CASRNRDNRAFF.

This clone appeared a few times. The CDR3 coding sequence is TGTGCCAGCAGCTATGGAGGGGGCACAGATACGCAGTATTTT. Protein: CASSYGGGTDTQYF. The rearrangement links TRBV11-2 to TRBJ2-3, with TRBD2 as a possible D gene (6 bases). This CDR3 is 14 amino acids long. Germline V gene data show CDR1 as SGHAT and CDR2 as FQNNGV. V was trimmed by 4 bases and J by 1 base, leaving 9 bases between them.

V and J are TRBV19 and TRBJ1-2, with 8 bases fitting TRBD1. Germline-derived CDR1 and CDR2 are LNHDA and SQIVND (reference sequence). With V trimmed by 6 bases and J by 5 bases, 8 bases remained unmatched. The CDR3 contains 14 residues. CDR3 in DNA: TGTGCCAGTAGCCCCGACAGGGGAGGTTATGGCTACACCTTC. Translation: CASSPDRGGYGYTF.